Included here is one T cell receptor (beta chain) sequence, with context. With 60 Vbeta and 13 Jbeta primers, the PCR was carried out. Sequenced by immunoSEQ multiplex PCR; TCRdb stores in-frame clones only, minus some. The sample lists approximately 100,000 clones; 65% to 80% were seen once. This sample was taken from a study of cytomegalovirus exposure and HLA in healthy donors. Study-wide context: A prior analysis found 117 million unique TCR beta sequences from 170 million or so T cells.

These donors counted as nominally healthy when sampled, but unrecorded immune exposures were likely. Germline V gives CDR1 SGHAT, CDR2 FQNNGV. The CDR3 is made up of 16 amino acids. Trimming removed 3 bases from V and 6 bases from J; junction bases left unmatched: 13. The chain joins TRBV11-2 to TRBJ1-1, with TRBD1 matching 7 bases. Sequencing used PBMCs. The sequence was collected from a woman in her forties or fifties in good health and CMV-seropositive. The chain's CDR3 is CASSFKVQATGAEAFF. The CDR3 bases are TGTGCCAGCAGCTTCAAAGTACAGGCCACAGGGGCTGAAGCTTTCTTT.